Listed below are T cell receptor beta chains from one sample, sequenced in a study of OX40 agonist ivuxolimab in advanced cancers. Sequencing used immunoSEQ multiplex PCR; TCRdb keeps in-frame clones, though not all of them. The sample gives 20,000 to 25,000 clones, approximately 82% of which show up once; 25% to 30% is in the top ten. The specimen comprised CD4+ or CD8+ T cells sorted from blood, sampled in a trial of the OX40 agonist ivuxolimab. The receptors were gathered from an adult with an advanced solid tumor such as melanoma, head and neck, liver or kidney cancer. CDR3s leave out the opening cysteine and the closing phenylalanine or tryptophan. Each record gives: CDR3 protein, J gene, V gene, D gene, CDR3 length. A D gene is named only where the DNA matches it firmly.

ASSPGLAGGYEQY TRBJ2-7 TRBV4-1 TRBD2 13
ASSPTVLGYEQY TRBJ2-7 TRBV7-9 - 12
ASSARLSSYNEQF TRBJ2-1 TRBV6-4 - 13
ASSLVLGSYNEQF TRBJ2-1 TRBV7-3 - 13
ASSPGKGAFYGYT TRBJ1-2 TRBV7-6 - 13
ASSFGQGRDTQY TRBJ2-3 TRBV27 TRBD1 12
ASSTATGLWDGYT TRBJ1-2 TRBV7-9 - 13
ASSLTTSGSFDEQF TRBJ2-1 TRBV4-1 TRBD2 14
ASSLYGSGADTQY TRBJ2-3 TRBV7-9 - 13
ASSPGQGGETQY TRBJ2-5 TRBV5-4 TRBD1 12
ASSLANWGNQPQH TRBJ1-5 TRBV28 - 13
ASSLGRLGGEQF TRBJ2-1 TRBV7-9 - 12
ASSLPTGVLETQY TRBJ2-5 TRBV7-9 - 13
AISDEGQEQY TRBJ2-7 TRBV10-3 - 10
ASSRALGESPGELF TRBJ2-2 TRBV7-6 - 14
ASSDSGGVGELF TRBJ2-2 TRBV6-4 - 12